Presented here are 30 T cell receptor beta chains from one specimen sequenced in a study of blood T cell repertoires in COVID-19. Only in-frame clones appear in the TCRdb table, and some are missing; sequencing was by immunoSEQ multiplex PCR. Among 200,000 to 300,000 clones listed, about 79% were seen once. Sequencing was carried out using peripheral blood. Source of these receptors: a woman older than 75 with acute or convalescent COVID-19.

Only one count was recorded for this clone. J is TRBJ1-2 and V is TRBV9; TRBD1 matches at 12 bases. V lost 2 bases and J lost 6; bases outside the gene matches: 8. This CDR3 is 16 amino acids long. CDR1 SGDLS and CDR2 YYNGEE come from the germline V gene. The CDR3 coding sequence is TGTGCCAGCAGCGTGCCTACCGGGACAGGGGGCGATGGCTACACCTTC. Translation gives CASSVPTGTGGDGYTF.

This clone has only one observation. The chain has TRBV10-1 and TRBJ1-1, with unresolved D. The CDR3 loop spans 13 amino acids. Germline lookup yields CDR1 WNHNN and CDR2 SYGVQD (reference sequence). The V gene lost 5 bases and the J gene lost 0 bases, with 7 bases spanning the gap. The CDR3 region is CASSTTVNTEAFF. The CDR3 bases are TGCGCCAGCAGTACCACTGTGAACACTGAAGCTTTCTTT.

In this sample, this clone turned up a few times. The chain has TRBV3-1 (or the pseudogene TRBV3-2) and TRBJ1-2, with TRBD1 matching over 10 bases. CDR1 and CDR2 from the germline V gene are LGHDT and YNNKEL (reference sequence). The length of the CDR3 is 13 residues. Trimming took 3 bases from V and 8 from J; bases not matched to a gene: 3. CDR3 nucleotide sequence: TGTGCCAGCAGCCAGACAGGGGGCGCGGGCTACACCTTC. Protein sequence: CASSQTGGAGYTF.

The V and J genes are TRBV19 and TRBJ1-2; TRBD1 might be the D (5 bases). The CDR3 runs to 14 residues. Germline lookup yields CDR1 LNHDA and CDR2 SQIVND (reference sequence). V shed 4 bases and J shed 5 bases, with 14 bases lying between them. CDR3 coding DNA: TGTGCCAGTAGTACCAAGGGGATGACGTATGGCTACACCTTC. Its translation is CASSTKGMTYGYTF.

The V call is TRBV10-3, the J call TRBJ1-1, with 8 bases matching TRBD1. The CDR3 extends over 12 amino acids. V trimming: 5 bases; J trimming: 4 bases; junction bases outside the gene matches: 0. Germline V gene data show CDR1 as ENHRY and CDR2 as SYGVKD. CDR3 region: CAISQGATEAFF. DNA of the CDR3: TGTGCCATCAGTCAGGGGGCCACTGAAGCTTTCTTT.

This clone showed up just a few times. The chain is built from TRBV7-3 and TRBJ1-2, with TRBD1 matching over 8 bases. V dropped 5 bases and J dropped 5; count of bases not matched to a gene: 7. The CDR3 loop spans 14 amino acids. Germline V gene lookup returns CDR1 SGHTA and CDR2 FQGTGA. In DNA, the CDR3 is TGTGCCAGCAGCCCCGGACAGGGCGGGTATGGCTACACCTTC. Translated, it gives CASSPGQGGYGYTF.

This clone was found a few times. This chain connects TRBV19 to TRBJ1-6; D is unclear. This CDR3 region has 14 residues. Germline V CDR1 and CDR2: LNHDA, SQIVND (reference sequence). V lost 5 bases to trimming and J lost 9 bases, with 14 bases between them. The CDR3 DNA sequence: TGTGCCAGTAGTCCGGGGAGTGTCTTTTCACCCCTCCACTTT. This encodes CASSPGSVFSPLHF.

The gene calls are TRBV5-4 and TRBJ1-2, with TRBD1 as a possible D gene (6 bases). The V and J ends lost 0 bases and 4 bases respectively, with 10 bases between them. This CDR3 contains 14 residues. The V gene's germline CDR1 is SGHNT and CDR2 YYREEE (reference sequence). The CDR3 bases are TGTGCCAGCAGCTTGGGGGACACCGTCTATGGCTACACCTTC. Protein: CASSLGDTVYGYTF.

The V and J genes are TRBV2 and TRBJ2-7; D is possibly TRBD1 (6 bases). From germline, CDR1 is SNHLY and CDR2 FYNNEI. The CDR3 has 13 residues. The germline V and J ends were trimmed by 6 bases and 6 bases, with 15 bases remaining between them. CDR3 amino acids: CASSQNRVVEQYF. CDR3 bases: TGTGCCAGCAGCCAGAACAGGGTCGTCGAGCAGTACTTC.

This clone was seen many times. The chain recombines TRBV14 with TRBJ2-5; TRBD2 matches at 10 bases. From germline, CDR1 is SGHDN and CDR2 FVKESK. The CDR3 is made up of 15 amino acids. Trimming cost V 3 bases and J 1 base; bases outside gene matches: 2. The CDR3 region has the DNA TGTGCCAGCAGCCAGCTAGCGGGGGCCCAAGAGACCCAGTACTTC. It yields the protein CASSQLAGAQETQYF.

The gene calls are TRBV5-1 and TRBJ2-4; weak D call: TRBD2 (7 bases). Germline assignment: CDR1 SGHRS and CDR2 YFSETQ. The CDR3 is made up of 17 amino acids. Trimming removed 0 bases from V and 8 bases from J, with 21 bases in between. The CDR3 protein is CASSLAPLGGGDDIQYF. The CDR3 bases are TGCGCCAGCAGCTTGGCCCCGCTTGGGGGGGGCGATGACATTCAGTACTTC. Together with reference TRBV5-1 and TRBJ2-4, the CDR3 gives the full variable domain: KAGVTQTPRYLIKTRGQQVTLSCSPISGHRSVSWYQQTPGQGLQFLFEYFSETQRNKGNFPGRFSGRQFSNSRSEMNVSTLELGDSALYLCASSLAPLGGGDDIQYFGAGTRLSVL.

The chain combines TRBV11-1 with TRBJ1-4; 7 nucleotides align to TRBD1. CDR3 length equals 13 residues. CDR1 SGHAT and CDR2 FQDESV come from the germline V gene (reference sequence). Germline trimming cut 9 bases from V and 7 bases from J; bases unmatched to any gene: 8. In DNA form, the CDR3 reads TGTGCCAGTCGCGGACAGGATCTTGAAAAACTGTTTTTT. Protein product: CASRGQDLEKLFF.

The rearrangement joins TRBV9 to TRBJ2-5; weak D call: TRBD1 (6 bases). Trimming pared 4 bases from V and 5 bases from J, leaving 9 bases between. The CDR3 runs to 12 residues. Germline CDR1 SGDLS, CDR2 YYNGEE. CDR3 nucleotide sequence: TGTGCCAGCAGCAACAGGGAGGAGACCCAGTACTTC. Translation gives CASSNREETQYF.

The chain is built from TRBV5-1 and TRBJ1-1, with D uncertain. From germline, CDR1 is SGHRS and CDR2 YFSETQ. The V end lost 0 bases, the J end lost 1 base, and 10 bases lay between the germline ends. The CDR3 totals 15 residues. The CDR3 DNA reads as TGCGCCAGCAGCTTGGCCCAGGCTCAGAACACTGAAGCTTTCTTT. The encoded protein is CASSLAQAQNTEAFF.

The genes are TRBV18 and TRBJ1-4; TRBD1 matches 7 bases. Germline lookup yields CDR1 KGHSH and CDR2 LQKENI. J was trimmed by 6 bases and V by 0 bases; bases with no gene match: 7. The CDR3 is made up of 16 amino acids. The DNA of the CDR3 is TGTGCCAGCTCACCACCGTCAGGGGGGACTCATGAAAAACTGTTTTTT. Encoded protein: CASSPPSGGTHEKLFF.

There are a few counts of this clone. The chain couples TRBV5-1 to TRBJ1-1; the match to TRBD1 covers 8 bases. Germline V CDR1 and CDR2: SGHRS, YFSETQ. The J segment lost 8 bases and the V segment lost 0 bases, leaving 6 bases of the junction unmatched. The CDR3 totals 14 residues. CDR3 DNA sequence: TGCGCCAGCAGCTTGGAGGTTCAGGGGGCCGAAGCTTTCTTT. Protein sequence: CASSLEVQGAEAFF.

The V gene is TRBV3-1 (or the pseudogene TRBV3-2), the J gene TRBJ2-2; 7 bases align to TRBD1. V lost 5 bases to trimming and J lost 1 base; unmatched junction nucleotides: 10. The CDR3 sequence is 17 residues long. Germline V gene data show CDR1 as LGHDT and CDR2 as YNNKEL (reference sequence). As DNA, the CDR3 is TGTGCCAGCAGCACCTACATGGGGACAGAGAACACCGGGGAGCTGTTTTTT. This encodes CASSTYMGTENTGELFF.

The table lists this clone with a few counts. The rearrangement uses TRBV2 and TRBJ2-2; 9 bases are a match to TRBD1. The CDR3 spans 14 residues. Per the germline V gene, CDR1 is SNHLY and CDR2 is FYNNEI. With 9 bases clipped from V and 7 bases from J, the junction kept 9 bases outside the gene matches. CDR3 coding DNA: TGTGCCAGTGGCCGGGACAGGGAAATCGGGGAGCTGTTTTTT. Its translation is CASGRDREIGELFF.

V gene TRBV5-1 combines with J gene TRBJ1-2, with D unclear. With 4 bases removed from V and 6 bases from J, the gap between germline ends came to 25 bases. The V gene's germline CDR1 is SGHRS and CDR2 YFSETQ. This CDR3 is 17 amino acids long. CDR3 loop: CASSAGGRSAELDGYTF. The CDR3 nucleotides read TGCGCCAGCAGCGCAGGCGGGAGGTCTGCTGAGTTGGATGGCTACACCTTC.

This clone turned up a few times. The rearrangement links TRBV7-9 to TRBJ2-3, with D possibly TRBD2 on 7 matching bases. Per germline, CDR1 SEHNR and CDR2 FQNEAQ (reference sequence). This CDR3 is 13 amino acids long. With 11 bases removed from V and 4 bases from J, the gap between germline ends came to 16 bases. CDR3 in DNA: TGTGCCGGGGCTGGCGGGGGCTCAGATACGCAGTATTTT. It is translated as CAGAGGGSDTQYF.

V usage is TRBV5-1 and J usage is TRBJ2-7, with TRBD2 identical over 10 bases. There are 14 residues in the CDR3. V shed 4 bases, J shed 1 base, and the junction held 2 bases outside the gene matches. Looked up from germline, CDR1 is SGHRS and CDR2 is YFSETQ. The CDR3 DNA is TGCGCCAGCAGCCCTAGCGGGGGATCCTACGAGCAGTACTTC. This codes for CASSPSGGSYEQYF.

In this sample, this clone turned up once. V usage is TRBV12-3 or TRBV12-4 and J usage is TRBJ2-5; D perhaps matches TRBD2 (5 bases). Deletions cut 3 bases from V and 7 bases from J, with 12 bases between. There are 13 residues in the CDR3. In DNA, the CDR3 is TGTGCCAGCAGTTTGCGTAGGGCGGGGACCCAGTACTTC. It encodes CASSLRRAGTQYF.

The chain links TRBV6-5 to TRBJ2-1; 11 nucleotides line up with TRBD2. V trimming: 4 bases; J trimming: 8 bases; junction bases outside the gene matches: 10. CDR3 length equals 16 residues. Germline CDR1 reads MNHEY; CDR2 reads SVGAGI. The CDR3 DNA follows: TGTGCCAGCAGTTCCCCAGGACTAGCGGGCGGCTATGAGCAGTTCTTC. Protein product: CASSSPGLAGGYEQFF.

Worth noting for this clone: The same CDR3 is also encoded by other DNA sequences in this sample. This chain joins TRBV2 and TRBJ2-7; D is possibly TRBD2 (6 bases). This CDR3 comprises 12 residues. CDR1 and CDR2 from the germline V gene are SNHLY and FYNNEI. The V end lost 7 bases, the J end lost 2 bases, and 9 bases lay between the germline ends. Written as DNA, the CDR3 is TGTGCCAGCAAGGAGGGGCCCTACGAGCAGTACTTC. It encodes CASKEGPYEQYF. Looking up the rest from reference TRBV2 and TRBJ2-7 gives the full variable domain: EPEVTQTPSHQVTQMGQEVILRCVPISNHLYFYWYRQILGQKVEFLVSFYNNEISEKSEIFDDQFSVERPDGSNFTLKIRSTKLEDSAMYFCASKEGPYEQYFGPGTRLTVT.

The chain uses TRBV10-3 and TRBJ2-7; D gene ambiguous. This CDR3 comprises 14 residues. Germline CDR1 and CDR2: ENHRY and SYGVKD. V was trimmed by 0 bases and J by 0 bases, leaving 6 bases between them. The CDR3 region has the DNA TGTGCCATCAGTGAGTCGGGCACCTCCTACGAGCAGTACTTC. Translated, it gives CAISESGTSYEQYF.

CDR3 amino acids: CASSLFSGTGAFNEQFF. The CDR3 region has the DNA TGTGCCAGCAGTTTATTCTCCGGGACAGGGGCTTTCAATGAGCAGTTCTTC. This chain uses TRBV28 with TRBJ2-1; 10 bases are a match to TRBD1. Germline CDR1 and CDR2: MDHEN and SYDVKM. This CDR3 is built from 17 residues. V lost 1 base, J lost 6 bases, and 9 bases stayed unmatched.

V and J are TRBV30 and TRBJ2-1, with 9 bases aligning to TRBD1. This CDR3 comprises 15 residues. Germline V gene lookup returns CDR1 GTSNPN and CDR2 SVGIG (reference sequence). Trimming cost V 2 bases and J 7 bases; bases outside gene matches: 9. The CDR3 loop reads CAWSSGTGRGNEQFF. The CDR3 nucleotides read TGTGCCTGGAGTTCCGGGACAGGGAGGGGAAATGAGCAGTTCTTC.

The V and J genes are TRBV11-2 and TRBJ1-6; weak D call: TRBD1 (5 bases). Germline V gene data show CDR1 as SGHAT and CDR2 as FQNNGV. The CDR3 spans 15 residues. Trimming shortened V by 0 bases and J by 5 bases, and 8 bases separated the two germline ends. The CDR3 DNA reads as TGTGCCAGCAGCTTAGAGGTCAGGGATAATTCACCCCTCCACTTT. Translated, it gives CASSLEVRDNSPLHF.

V and J are TRBV6-1 and TRBJ1-1; 8 bases line up with TRBD1. V shed 2 bases, J shed 5 bases, and the junction held 10 bases outside the gene matches. CDR1 is MNHNS and CDR2 is SASEGT in the germline V gene. CDR3 size: 16 residues. CDR3 sequence reads: CASSERITGGYTEAFF. The CDR3 DNA reads as TGTGCCAGCAGTGAACGTATTACAGGGGGATATACTGAAGCTTTCTTT.

This clone was detected once. J is TRBJ2-7 and V is TRBV10-3; TRBD1 might be the D (6 bases). Germline V gene lookup returns CDR1 ENHRY and CDR2 SYGVKD. This CDR3 region has 17 residues. The germline V and J ends were trimmed by 4 bases and 5 bases, with 24 bases remaining between them. The CDR3 reads CAISAHTTGTGMDEQYF. The CDR3 DNA follows: TGTGCCATCAGTGCACATACGACAGGTACGGGGATGGACGAGCAGTACTTC.